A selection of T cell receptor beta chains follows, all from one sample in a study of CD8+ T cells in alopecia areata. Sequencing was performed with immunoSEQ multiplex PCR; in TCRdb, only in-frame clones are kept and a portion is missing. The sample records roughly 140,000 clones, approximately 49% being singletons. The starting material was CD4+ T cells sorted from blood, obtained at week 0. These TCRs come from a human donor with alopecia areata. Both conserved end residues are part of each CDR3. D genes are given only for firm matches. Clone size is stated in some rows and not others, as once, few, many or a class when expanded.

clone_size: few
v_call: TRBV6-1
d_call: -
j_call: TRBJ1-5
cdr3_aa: CASSVRGNQPQHF
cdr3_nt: TGTGCCAGCTCCGTCAGGGGCAATCAGCCCCAGCATTTT

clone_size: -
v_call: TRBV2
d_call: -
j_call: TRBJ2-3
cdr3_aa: CASSARGTDTQYF
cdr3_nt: TGTGCCAGCTCAGCCCGGGGGACAGATACGCAGTATTTT

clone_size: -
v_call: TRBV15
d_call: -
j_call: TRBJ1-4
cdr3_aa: CATSRGTSREKLFF
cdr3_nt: TGTGCCACCAGCAGAGGTACTAGCAGGGAAAAACTGTTTTTT

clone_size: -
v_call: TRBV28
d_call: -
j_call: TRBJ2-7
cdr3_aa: CAVSRTVPSYEQYF
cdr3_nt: TGTGCGGTTAGCCGCACTGTACCCTCCTACGAGCAGTACTTC

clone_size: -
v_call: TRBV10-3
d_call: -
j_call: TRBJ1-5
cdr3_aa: CAPRRGRGWSNQPQHF
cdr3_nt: TGTGCCCCACGGCGGGGGAGGGGCTGGAGCAATCAGCCCCAGCATTTT

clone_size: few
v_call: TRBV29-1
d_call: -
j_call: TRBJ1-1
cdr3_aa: CSVEVNTEAFF
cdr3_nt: TGCAGCGTTGAAGTGAACACTGAAGCTTTCTTT

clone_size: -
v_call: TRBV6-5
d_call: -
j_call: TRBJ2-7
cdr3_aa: CASSSPPVNEQYF
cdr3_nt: TGTGCCAGCAGTTCCCCTCCGGTGAACGAGCAGTACTTC

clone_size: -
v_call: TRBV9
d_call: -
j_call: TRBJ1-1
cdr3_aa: CASSVVQNTEAFF
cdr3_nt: TGTGCCAGCAGCGTAGTCCAGAACACTGAAGCTTTCTTT

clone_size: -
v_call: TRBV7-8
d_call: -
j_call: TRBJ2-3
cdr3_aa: CASSLAGAWNTQYF
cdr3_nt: TGTGCCAGCAGCTTAGCGGGAGCATGGAATACGCAGTATTTT

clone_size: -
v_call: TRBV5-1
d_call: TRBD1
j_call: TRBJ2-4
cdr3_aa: CASSLEGTVSKNIQYF
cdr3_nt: TGCGCCAGCAGCTTGGAGGGGACAGTCTCCAAAAACATTCAGTACTTC

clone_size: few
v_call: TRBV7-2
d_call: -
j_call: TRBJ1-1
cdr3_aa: CASSLATGLGTEAFF
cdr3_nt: TGTGCCAGCAGCTTAGCGACGGGGCTCGGCACTGAAGCTTTCTTT

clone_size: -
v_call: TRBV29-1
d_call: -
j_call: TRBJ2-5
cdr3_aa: CSVDYIPQETQYF
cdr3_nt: TGCAGCGTTGATTATATTCCCCAAGAGACCCAGTACTTC

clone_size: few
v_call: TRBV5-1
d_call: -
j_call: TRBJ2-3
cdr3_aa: CASSSQTRADTQYF
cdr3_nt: TGCGCCAGCAGCTCTCAGACTAGGGCAGATACGCAGTATTTT

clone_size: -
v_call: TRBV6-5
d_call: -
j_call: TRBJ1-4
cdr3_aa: CASSYRGGGLFF
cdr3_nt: TGTGCCAGCAGTTACCGCGGGGGCGGGCTGTTTTTT

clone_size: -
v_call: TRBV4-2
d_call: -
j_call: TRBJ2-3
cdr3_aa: CASSLVGTSPADTQYF
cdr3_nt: TGTGCCAGCAGCTTAGTTGGGACTTCCCCCGCAGATACGCAGTATTTT

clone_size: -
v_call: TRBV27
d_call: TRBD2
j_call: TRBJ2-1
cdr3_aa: CASSSTVPSGSFDEQFF
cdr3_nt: TGTGCCAGCAGTTCCACGGTCCCTAGCGGGAGTTTCGATGAGCAGTTCTTC

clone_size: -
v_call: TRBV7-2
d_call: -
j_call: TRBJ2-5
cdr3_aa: CASSFTRAQETQYF
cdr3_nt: TGTGCCAGCAGTTTTACTCGGGCCCAAGAGACCCAGTACTTC

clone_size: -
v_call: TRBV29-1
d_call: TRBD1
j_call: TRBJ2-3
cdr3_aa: CSAQQGRDRGTDTQYF
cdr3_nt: TGCAGCGCCCAACAGGGCCGGGACAGGGGAACAGATACGCAGTATTTT

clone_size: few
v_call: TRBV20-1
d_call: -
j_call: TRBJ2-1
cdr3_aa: CSVFPYNEQFF
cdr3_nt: TGCAGTGTTTTCCCCTACAATGAGCAGTTCTTC

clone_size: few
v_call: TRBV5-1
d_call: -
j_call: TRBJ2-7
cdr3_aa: CASSSNYEQYF
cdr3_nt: TGCGCCAGCAGCTCTAACTACGAGCAGTACTTC

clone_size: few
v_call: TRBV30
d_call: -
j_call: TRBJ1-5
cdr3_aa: CAGSPGSNQPQHF
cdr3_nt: TGTGCCGGTAGCCCAGGGAGCAATCAGCCCCAGCATTTT

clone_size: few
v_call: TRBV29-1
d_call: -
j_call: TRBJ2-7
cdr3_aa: CSVALPVGGAFNEQYF
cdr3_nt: TGCAGCGTTGCCCTCCCGGTAGGGGGGGCGTTCAACGAGCAGTACTTC

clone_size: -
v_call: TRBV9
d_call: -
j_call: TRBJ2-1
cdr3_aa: CASSPKTTSQSWEQFF
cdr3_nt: TGTGCCAGCAGCCCCAAGACTACTTCACAATCATGGGAGCAGTTCTTC

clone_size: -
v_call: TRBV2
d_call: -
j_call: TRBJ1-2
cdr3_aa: CASSSTGSNYGYTF
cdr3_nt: TGTGCCAGCAGTTCGACAGGATCTAACTATGGCTACACCTTC

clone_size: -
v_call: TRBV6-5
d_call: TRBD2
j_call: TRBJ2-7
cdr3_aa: CASSSHSSGSYEQYF
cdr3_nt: TGTGCCAGCAGTTCCCATTCTAGCGGGAGCTACGAGCAGTACTTC

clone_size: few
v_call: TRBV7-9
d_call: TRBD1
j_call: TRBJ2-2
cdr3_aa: CASSTTDRFGGELFF
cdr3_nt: TGTGCCAGCAGCACCACGGACAGGTTTGGCGGGGAGCTGTTTTTT

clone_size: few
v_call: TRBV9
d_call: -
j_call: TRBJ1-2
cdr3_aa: CASSVVGASGYTF
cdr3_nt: TGTGCCAGCAGCGTAGTCGGAGCATCCGGCTACACCTTC

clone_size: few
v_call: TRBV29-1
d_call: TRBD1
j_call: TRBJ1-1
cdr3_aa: CSVLTGGAHTEAFF
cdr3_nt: TGCAGCGTCCTGACAGGGGGCGCGCACACTGAAGCTTTCTTT

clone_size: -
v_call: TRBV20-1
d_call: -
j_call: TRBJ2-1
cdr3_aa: CSARFNREQFF
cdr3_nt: TGCAGTGCTCGCTTCAATCGGGAGCAGTTCTTC

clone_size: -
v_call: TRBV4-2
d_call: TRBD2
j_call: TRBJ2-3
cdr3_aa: CASSPLGSSGSGWDTDTQYF
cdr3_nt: TGTGCCAGCAGCCCTCTCGGGTCTAGCGGGAGTGGTTGGGACACAGATACGCAGTATTTT